This T cell receptor beta chain was sequenced during a study of blood T cell repertoires in COVID-19 (dated by TCRdb to about 2020). Broadly, across the study: Samples covering the acute and convalescent phases of COVID-19 were provided by collaborators in the United States, Italy and Spain. The material from the prospective study consisted of cDNA or gDNA derived from T cells, B-cell-depleted T cells, or PBMCs. Deeply sampled blood TCRbeta repertoires from subjects exposed to, actively infected with, or recovered from COVID-19 were included in the dataset. A freely available public database, intended as a resource for researchers studying the immune response to SARS-CoV-2, is where the repertoires were released. The samples were drawn from two sources: the first 160 participants of the ongoing ImmuneRACE study, and fewer than 1,500 subjects contributed by 6 global collaborators. Sample metadata almost always included a de-identified subject ID, COVID-19 status, age in years and sex. Where available, HLA class I and class II types were obtained from metadata supplied by the sample provider rather than from assay-based typing. Summary of the overall study and its limitations: Clinical and demographic metadata were provided uncurated, with the amount varying by source and participant.

This clone has only one observation. The target of this receptor is not known. No clone much larger than this one lies a single base away; base qualities are absent. TCRbeta CDR3 regions were amplified from genomic DNA by means of the immunoSEQ Assay, a bias-controlled multiplex PCR. The paper's data handling went like this. Within the assay, amplification of reference gene primers was used to estimate how many nucleated cells each sample contained. To quantify the absolute abundance of each unique TCRbeta CDR3 rearrangement, sequence reads were collapsed and filtered. For each sample, productive Simpson clonality was calculated as the square root of Simpson's diversity index over productive rearrangements. This immuneACCESS table, as held by TCRdb, lists in-frame sequences with V and J called but not all clones. Of the missing ones, under half trace to an unresolved V gene in checked studies; the others have no known cause. V and J calls and clone size are those listed in that table; D and trimming were worked out from the DNA. The sample table lists roughly 90,000 clones, 87% of them with a count of one. Jointly, the top ten make up more than 0.85% of the sample.

From its cysteine to its phenylalanine, the CDR3 spans 15 amino acids. Only the CDR3 portion is preserved as DNA: 45 bases, with reading frame beginning at the first base. CDR1 and CDR2 are read off the germline V gene as SNHLY and FYNNEI. Trimming removed 5 bases from V and 5 bases from J, leaving 16 bases between the germline ends. Collaborating institutions collected whole blood in K2EDTA tubes following their own protocols. For TCRbeta analysis, collaborators shipped samples as frozen whole blood, isolated PBMCs, or DNA extracted from either of those sample types. The receptor comes from a human donor in a cohort sampled during active COVID-19. This chain is built from TRBV2 and TRBJ1-5; too little of a D gene remains to name it. The specimen sequenced was peripheral blood. The base sequence is TGTGCCAGCAGTCCCGAGCGCGCAGTTCATCAGCCCCAGCATTTT. It encodes CASSPERAVHQPQHF.